A selection of T cell receptor beta chains follows, all from one sample in a study of T cells expressing NK-cell markers. TCRdb re-called the 5' RACE reads; one entry per CDR3 protein, DNA not given. The sample table includes some 110,000 distinct CDR3 sequences. Sample: blood T cells: a sorted CD56 or NKG2C T cell subset, CD4+ or CD8+ T cells, or bulk PBMC T cells (not recorded which). All receptors come from a woman aged 18 to 75 in good health. The CDR3 runs from the conserved cysteine through the conserved F or W.

>TRBJ2-7|TRBV20-1
CSARDRGGQATYEQYF
>TRBJ2-1|TRBV7-2
CASSSDSSYNEQFF
>TRBJ1-4|TRBV6-5
CASSYWPHIGFAEKLFF
>TRBJ2-7|TRBV28
CASSWDGTSGTYEQYF
>TRBJ2-7|TRBV20-1
CSAETSGTIYEQYF
>TRBJ2-2|TRBV27
CASRILAGGNTGELFF
>TRBJ2-5|TRBV3-1
CASMPGETQYF
>TRBJ2-7|TRBV9
CASSGTQFSEQYF
>TRBJ2-2|TRBV6-5
CASSYSGLGGELFF
>TRBJ2-1|TRBV19
CASSIRASGRQEEQFF
>TRBJ1-4|TRBV4-3
CASSQERGSNEKLFF
>TRBJ1-5|TRBV6-2/TRBV6-3
CASNGALGTQHF
>TRBJ2-3|TRBV5-4
CASSLGQAEVGGDTQYF
>TRBJ2-3|TRBV5-4
CASSLSLGTSLTDTQYF
>TRBJ2-7|TRBV4-3
CASSQSYRGEQYF
>TRBJ2-5|TRBV20-1
CSGDRQETQYF
>TRBJ2-3|TRBV14
CASSQDLREGLLTDTQYF
>TRBJ2-2|TRBV20-1
CSASQLSGGGTGELFF
>TRBJ1-1|TRBV6-5
CASSYSLRNTEAFF
>TRBJ2-5|TRBV20-1
CSARWDRGQETQYF
>TRBJ2-3|TRBV7-9
CASSRTGGDYTQYF
>TRBJ2-7|TRBV6-5
CASSYWGERSYEQYF
>TRBJ2-7|TRBV5-1
CASSDRDRGYEQYF
>TRBJ2-2|TRBV6-5
CASWYGGPHTGELFF
>TRBJ2-5|TRBV29-1
CSVRDGIQETQYF
>TRBJ2-2|TRBV27
CASSLYPWTSGRASTGELFF
>TRBJ1-1|TRBV6-1
CASSLDRNTEAFF
>TRBJ2-1|TRBV11-2
CASLRAGVTYNEQFF
>TRBJ2-2|TRBV12-3/TRBV12-4
CASSTVNTGELFF
>TRBJ2-3|TRBV7-9
CASSPRPTEETDTQYF
>TRBJ2-3|TRBV4-3
CASSQDRDPTDTQYF
>TRBJ2-1|TRBV11-3
CASSPRLAGDDNEQFF
>TRBJ2-2|TRBV11-1
CASSSSPSGGARTGELFF
>TRBJ2-1|TRBV24-1
CATSEGVEGYNEQFF
>TRBJ2-2|TRBV23-1
CASSQSHRVNGELFF
>TRBJ2-3|TRBV5-1
CASSSGTLDLTQYF
>TRBJ2-1|TRBV7-2
CASSLVSGSEQFF
>TRBJ1-2|TRBV12-3/TRBV12-4
CASSPGWSGDGYTF
>TRBJ2-7|TRBV2
CASTRRGDYEQYF
>TRBJ2-3|TRBV9
CASSVVGQGGDTQYF